The T cell receptor beta chain described here comes from a study of control samples from healthy donors and cancer patients. The assay was immunoSEQ multiplex PCR, and TCRdb's table has in-frame clones only and misses some. Among some 90,000 clones listed, roughly nine tenths were seen once. This clone came up a few times. The V end lost 1 base, the J end lost 7 bases, and 13 bases lay between the germline ends. Germline loops: CDR1 SEHNR, CDR2 FQNEAQ (reference sequence). CDR3 length equals 15 residues. This TCR came from an older woman in good health. The chain combines TRBV7-9 with TRBJ1-4; a possible D gene is TRBD1 (5 bases). Sequences were obtained from blood. The CDR3 nucleotides read TGTGCCAGCAGCTTAGGCAAACAGGCCCCTGAAAAACTGTTTTTT. It specifies CASSLGKQAPEKLFF.